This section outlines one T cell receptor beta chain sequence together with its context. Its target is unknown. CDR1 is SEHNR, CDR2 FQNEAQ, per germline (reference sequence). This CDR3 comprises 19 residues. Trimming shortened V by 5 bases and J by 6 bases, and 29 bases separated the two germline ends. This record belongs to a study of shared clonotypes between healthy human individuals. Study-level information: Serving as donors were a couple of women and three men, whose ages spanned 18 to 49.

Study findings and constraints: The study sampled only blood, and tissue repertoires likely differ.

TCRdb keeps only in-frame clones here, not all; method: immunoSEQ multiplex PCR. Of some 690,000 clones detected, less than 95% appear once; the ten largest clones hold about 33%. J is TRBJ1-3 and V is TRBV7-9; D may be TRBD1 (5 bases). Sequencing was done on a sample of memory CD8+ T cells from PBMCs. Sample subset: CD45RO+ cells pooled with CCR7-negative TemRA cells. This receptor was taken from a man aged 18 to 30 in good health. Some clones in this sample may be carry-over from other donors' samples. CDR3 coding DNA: TGTGCCAGCAGCGCCGGGGCAATACCCATCTTGACGGGGAAAAACACCATATATTTT. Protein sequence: CASSAGAIPILTGKNTIYF. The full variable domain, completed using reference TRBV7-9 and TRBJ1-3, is DTGVSQNPRHKITKRGQNVTFRCDPISEHNRLYWYRQTLGQGPEFLTYFQNEAQLEKSRLLSDRFSAERPKGSFSTLEIQRTEQGDSAMYLCASSAGAIPILTGKNTIYFGEGSWLTVV.